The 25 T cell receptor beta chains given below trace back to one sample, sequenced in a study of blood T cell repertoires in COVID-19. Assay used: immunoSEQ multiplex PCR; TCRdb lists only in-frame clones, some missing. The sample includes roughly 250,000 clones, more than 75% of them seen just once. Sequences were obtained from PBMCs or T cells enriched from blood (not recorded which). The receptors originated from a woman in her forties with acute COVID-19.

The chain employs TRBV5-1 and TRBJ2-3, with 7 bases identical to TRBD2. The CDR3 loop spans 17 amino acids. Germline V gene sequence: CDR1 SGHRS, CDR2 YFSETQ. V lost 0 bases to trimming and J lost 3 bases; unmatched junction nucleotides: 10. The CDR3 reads CASSLVRPGGPTDTQYF. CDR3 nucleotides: TGCGCCAGCAGCTTGGTACGACCGGGAGGCCCAACAGATACGCAGTATTTT.

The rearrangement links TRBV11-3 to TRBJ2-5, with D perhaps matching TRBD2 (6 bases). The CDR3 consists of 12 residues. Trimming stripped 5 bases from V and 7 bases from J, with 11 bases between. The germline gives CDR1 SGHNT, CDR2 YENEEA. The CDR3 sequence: CASSPGDLTQYF. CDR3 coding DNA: TGTGCCAGCAGCCCGGGGGATTTGACCCAGTACTTC.

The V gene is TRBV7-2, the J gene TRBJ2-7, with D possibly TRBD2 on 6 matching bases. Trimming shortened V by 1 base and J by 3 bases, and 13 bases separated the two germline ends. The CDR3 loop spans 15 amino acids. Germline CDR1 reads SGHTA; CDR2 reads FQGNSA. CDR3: CASSLGLAAGYEQYF. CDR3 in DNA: TGTGCCAGCAGCTTAGGGTTAGCGGCAGGCTACGAGCAGTACTTC.

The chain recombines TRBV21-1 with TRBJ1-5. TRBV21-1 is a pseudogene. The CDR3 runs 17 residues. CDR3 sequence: CASSKDGNRGSNQPQHF. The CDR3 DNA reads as TGTGCCAGCAGCAAAGACGGGAATCGGGGAAGCAATCAGCCCCAGCATTTT.

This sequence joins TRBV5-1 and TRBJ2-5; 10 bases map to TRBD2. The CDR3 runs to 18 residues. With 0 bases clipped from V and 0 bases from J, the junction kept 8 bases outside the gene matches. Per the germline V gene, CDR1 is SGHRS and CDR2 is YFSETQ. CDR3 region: CASSLEAASGSYQETQYF. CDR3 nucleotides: TGCGCCAGCAGCTTGGAGGCGGCTAGCGGGAGTTACCAAGAGACCCAGTACTTC. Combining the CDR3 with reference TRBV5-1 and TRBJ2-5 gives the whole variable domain KAGVTQTPRYLIKTRGQQVTLSCSPISGHRSVSWYQQTPGQGLQFLFEYFSETQRNKGNFPGRFSGRQFSNSRSEMNVSTLELGDSALYLCASSLEAASGSYQETQYFGPGTRLLVL.

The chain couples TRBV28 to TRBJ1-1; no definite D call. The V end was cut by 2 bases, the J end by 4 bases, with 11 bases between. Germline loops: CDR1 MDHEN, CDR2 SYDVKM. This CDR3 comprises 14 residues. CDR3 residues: CASSLEVSGTEAFF. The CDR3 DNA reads TGTGCCAGCAGTTTAGAGGTCTCGGGCACTGAAGCTTTCTTT.

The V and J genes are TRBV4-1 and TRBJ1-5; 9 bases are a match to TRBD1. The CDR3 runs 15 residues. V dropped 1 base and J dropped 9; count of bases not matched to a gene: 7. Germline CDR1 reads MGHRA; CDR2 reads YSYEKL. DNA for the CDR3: TGCGCCAGCAGCCAAGTGGGACAGGGCGCCGGGCCCCAGCATTTT. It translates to CASSQVGQGAGPQHF.

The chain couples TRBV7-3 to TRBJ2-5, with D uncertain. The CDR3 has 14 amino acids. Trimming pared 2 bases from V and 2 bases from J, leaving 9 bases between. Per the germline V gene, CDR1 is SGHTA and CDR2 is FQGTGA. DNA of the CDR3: TGTGCCAGCAGCTTAGGTGGAGCGCAAGAGACCCAGTACTTC. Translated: CASSLGGAQETQYF.

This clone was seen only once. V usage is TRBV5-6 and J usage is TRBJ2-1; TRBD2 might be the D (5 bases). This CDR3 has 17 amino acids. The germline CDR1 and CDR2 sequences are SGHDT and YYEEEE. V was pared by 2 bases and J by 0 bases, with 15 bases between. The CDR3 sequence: CASSFQERLSSYNEQFF. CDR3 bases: TGTGCCAGCAGCTTTCAAGAGCGGCTGAGCTCCTACAATGAGCAGTTCTTC.

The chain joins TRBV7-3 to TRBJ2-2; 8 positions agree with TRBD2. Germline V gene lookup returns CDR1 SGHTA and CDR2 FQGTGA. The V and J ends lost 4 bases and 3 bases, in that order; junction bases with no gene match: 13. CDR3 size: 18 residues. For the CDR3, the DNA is TGTGCCAGCAGCTCCCGGGCGGGGGGTATGAGCGACACCGGGGAGCTGTTTTTT. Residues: CASSSRAGGMSDTGELFF.

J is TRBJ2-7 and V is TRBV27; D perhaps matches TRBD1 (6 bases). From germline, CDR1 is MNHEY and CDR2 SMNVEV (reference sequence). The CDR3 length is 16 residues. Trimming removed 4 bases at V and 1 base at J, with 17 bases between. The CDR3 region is CASSSFTGIKSYEQYF. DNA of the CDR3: TGTGCCAGCAGTTCCTTTACAGGGATTAAATCCTACGAGCAGTACTTC.

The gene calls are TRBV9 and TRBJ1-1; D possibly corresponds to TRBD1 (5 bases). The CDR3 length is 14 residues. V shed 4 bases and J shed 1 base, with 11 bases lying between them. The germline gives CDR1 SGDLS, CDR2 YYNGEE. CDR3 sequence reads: CASSPGQTNTEAFF. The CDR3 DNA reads TGTGCCAGCAGCCCAGGGCAGACGAACACTGAAGCTTTCTTT.

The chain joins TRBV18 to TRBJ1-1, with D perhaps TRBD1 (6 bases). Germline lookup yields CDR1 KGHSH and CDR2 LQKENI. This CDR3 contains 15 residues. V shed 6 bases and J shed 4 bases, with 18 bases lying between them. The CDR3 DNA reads TGTGCCAGCTCGCTACAGGGTACCAGGGGCACTGAAGCTTTCTTT. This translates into CASSLQGTRGTEAFF.

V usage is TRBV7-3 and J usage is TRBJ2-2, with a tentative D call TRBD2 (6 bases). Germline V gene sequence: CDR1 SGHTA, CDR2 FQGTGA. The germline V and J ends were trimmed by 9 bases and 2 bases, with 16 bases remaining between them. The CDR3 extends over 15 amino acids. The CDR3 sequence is CARTLYGSNTGELFF. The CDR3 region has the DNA TGTGCCAGGACCCTATACGGGAGCAACACCGGGGAGCTGTTTTTT.

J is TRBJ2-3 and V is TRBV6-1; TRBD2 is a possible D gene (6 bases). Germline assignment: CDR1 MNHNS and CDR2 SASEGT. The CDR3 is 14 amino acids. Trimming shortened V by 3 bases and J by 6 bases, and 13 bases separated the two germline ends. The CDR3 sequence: CASSDSSGVDTQYF. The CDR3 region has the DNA TGTGCCAGCAGTGATAGTAGCGGAGTCGATACGCAGTATTTT.

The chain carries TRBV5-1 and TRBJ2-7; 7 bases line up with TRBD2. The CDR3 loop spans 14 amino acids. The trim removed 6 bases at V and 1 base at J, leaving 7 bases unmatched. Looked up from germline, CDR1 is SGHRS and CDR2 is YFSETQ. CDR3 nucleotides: TGCGCCAGCACCCTTGCGGGAGCATCCTACGAGCAGTACTTC. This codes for CASTLAGASYEQYF.

DNA of the CDR3: TGTGCCAGCAGCCAAGGTTCTCTGGAGACCCAGTACTTC. Translation: CASSQGSLETQYF. The V and J genes are TRBV14 and TRBJ2-5; D unclear. CDR1 is SGHDN and CDR2 is FVKESK in the germline V gene. V lost 1 base to trimming and J lost 5 bases, with 8 bases between them. The CDR3 is 13 amino acids.

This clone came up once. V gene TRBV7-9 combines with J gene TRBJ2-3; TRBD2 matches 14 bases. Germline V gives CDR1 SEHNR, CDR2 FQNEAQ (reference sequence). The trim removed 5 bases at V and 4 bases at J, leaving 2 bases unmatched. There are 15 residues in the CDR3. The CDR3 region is CASSRLAGGPDTQYF. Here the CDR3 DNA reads TGTGCCAGCAGCAGACTAGCGGGAGGGCCAGATACGCAGTATTTT.

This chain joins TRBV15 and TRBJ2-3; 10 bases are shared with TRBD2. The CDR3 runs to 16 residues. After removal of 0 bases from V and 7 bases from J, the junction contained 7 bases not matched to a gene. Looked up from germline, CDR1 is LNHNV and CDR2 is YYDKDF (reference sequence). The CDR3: CATSRDRLAGANTQYF. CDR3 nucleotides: TGTGCCACCAGCAGAGATCGGCTAGCGGGAGCTAATACGCAGTATTTT.

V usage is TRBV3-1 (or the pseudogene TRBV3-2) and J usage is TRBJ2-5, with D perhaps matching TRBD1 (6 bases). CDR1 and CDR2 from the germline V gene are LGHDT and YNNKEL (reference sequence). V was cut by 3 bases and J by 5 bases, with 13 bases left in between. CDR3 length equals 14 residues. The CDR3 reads CASSQLTGGETQYF. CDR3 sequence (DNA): TGTGCCAGCAGCCAGTTGACAGGTGGGGAGACCCAGTACTTC.

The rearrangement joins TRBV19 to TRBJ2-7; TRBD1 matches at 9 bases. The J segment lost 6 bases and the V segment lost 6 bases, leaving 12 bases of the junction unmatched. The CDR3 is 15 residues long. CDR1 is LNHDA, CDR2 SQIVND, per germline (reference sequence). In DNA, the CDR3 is TGTGCCAGTAGCCTCCTGAGGACAGGGGTGTTCGAGCAGTACTTC. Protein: CASSLLRTGVFEQYF.

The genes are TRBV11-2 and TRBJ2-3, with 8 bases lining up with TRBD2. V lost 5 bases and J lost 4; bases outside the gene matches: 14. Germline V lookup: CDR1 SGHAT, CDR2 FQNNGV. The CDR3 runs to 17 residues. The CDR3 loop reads CASSPQRGLAGADTQYF. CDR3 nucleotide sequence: TGTGCCAGCAGCCCCCAGCGGGGTCTAGCGGGTGCAGATACGCAGTATTTT.

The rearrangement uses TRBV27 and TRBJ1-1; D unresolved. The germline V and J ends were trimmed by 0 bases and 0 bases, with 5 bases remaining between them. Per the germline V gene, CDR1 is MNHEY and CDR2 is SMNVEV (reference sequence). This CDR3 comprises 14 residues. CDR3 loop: CASSLSQMNTEAFF. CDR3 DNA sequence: TGTGCCAGCAGTTTATCGCAGATGAACACTGAAGCTTTCTTT.

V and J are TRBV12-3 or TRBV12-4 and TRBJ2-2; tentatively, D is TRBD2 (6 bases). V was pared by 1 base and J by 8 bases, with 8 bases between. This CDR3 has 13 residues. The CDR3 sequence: CASSLGGRGELFF. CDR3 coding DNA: TGTGCCAGCAGTTTAGGTGGGAGGGGGGAGCTGTTTTTT.

The CDR3 sequence is CASSHPQGADAFGYTF. CDR3 coding DNA: TGTGCCAGCAGCCACCCCCAGGGGGCAGATGCTTTCGGCTACACCTTC. The chain has TRBV3-1 (or the pseudogene TRBV3-2) and TRBJ1-2; 8 bases align to TRBD1. Germline lookup yields CDR1 LGHDT and CDR2 YNNKEL (reference sequence). The CDR3 runs to 16 residues. The J segment lost 8 bases and the V segment lost 3 bases, leaving 14 bases of the junction unmatched.